This T cell receptor (beta chain) was documented in a study of cytomegalovirus exposure and HLA in healthy donors. CDR1 and CDR2 from the germline V gene are WSHSY and SAAADI. This CDR3 spans 12 amino acids. Trimming at V came to 8 bases and at J to 2 bases, leaving 0 bases not matched to a gene. Vbeta (60) and Jbeta (13) primers were used in the PCR. TCRdb's copy holds only in-frame clones and misses some; the assay was immunoSEQ multiplex PCR. The repertoire has 85,000 to 100,000 clones, approximately 76% of them found once; the top ten carry 6.5% to 9%. Sequenced sample: PBMCs. This TCR came from a middle-aged man in good health and CMV-seropositive. The genes are TRBV10-2 and TRBJ2-5; 9 bases match TRBD2. This CDR3 reads CASAGGQETQYF. In nucleotides, the CDR3 is TGCGCCAGCGCGGGAGGGCAAGAGACCCAGTACTTC.